These 7 T cell receptor beta chains came from one sample sequenced in a study of response to subunit inactivated influenza vaccine. TCRdb processed the RT-PCR reads anew with MiXCR; each CDR3 protein has one entry. The data contain about 570,000 distinct CDR3 sequences, roughly 10% of them seen just once; the ten biggest clones take up approximately 11%. Separately, the same data were catalogued under a study of T cells expressing NK-cell markers. That study adds: The TCR beta cDNA came from 5'RACE template switching with UMIs.

The specimen was PBMCs from blood, collected on the day of vaccination. The receptors were gathered from a man aged 50-59 years who received an inactivated influenza vaccine.

This clonotype came up a few times. The V gene is TRBV7-9, the J gene TRBJ1-6, with no clear D. With 0 bases removed from V and 6 bases from J, the gap between germline ends came to 9 bases. From germline, CDR1 is SEHNR and CDR2 FQNEAQ (reference sequence). The CDR3 is 15 amino acids. The CDR3 protein is CASSLASSTNSPLHF. Here the CDR3 DNA reads TGTGCCAGCAGCTTAGCCTCCTCGACTAATTCACCCCTCCACTTT.

V is TRBV15 and J is TRBJ1-5, with 8 positions matching TRBD1. This CDR3 has 15 amino acids. Germline values: CDR1 LNHNV, CDR2 YYDKDF (reference sequence). The V segment lost 0 bases and the J segment 10 bases; nucleotides outside the gene matches: 8. DNA for the CDR3: TGTGCCACCAGCAGAGATCCCCAGGGGGCGAGTCCCCAGCATTTT. This encodes CATSRDPQGASPQHF.

The rearrangement links TRBV28 to TRBJ2-4; TRBD2 matches at 8 bases. CDR3 length equals 16 residues. CDR1 and CDR2 (germline): MDHEN, SYDVKM. V shed 5 bases and J 0 bases; nucleotides not matched to a gene: 6. The CDR3 coding sequence is TGTGCCAGCAGTCCACTAGCGGTAATAGCCAAAAACATTCAGTACTTC. Residues: CASSPLAVIAKNIQYF.

The gene calls are TRBV4-1 and TRBJ2-2; D unresolved. Germline assignment: CDR1 MGHRA and CDR2 YSYEKL. The CDR3 runs 14 residues. Trimming stripped 1 base from V and 1 base from J, with 4 bases between. DNA for the CDR3: TGCGCCAGCAGCCAAGTAAAGAACACCGGGGAGCTGTTTTTT. Protein product: CASSQVKNTGELFF.

The V call is TRBV29-1, the J call TRBJ1-2; 7 nucleotides align to TRBD1. Germline lookup yields CDR1 SQVTM and CDR2 ANQGSEA. The CDR3 has 15 residues. V was pared by 3 bases and J by 7 bases, with 14 bases of the junction left unmatched. DNA for the CDR3: TGCAGCGTTGATCAATTCGTGGACAGGTTCGGTGGCTACACCTTC. As protein: CSVDQFVDRFGGYTF.

This clonotype was detected a few times. V is TRBV5-5 and J is TRBJ1-5; D is undetermined. The CDR3 is 13 amino acids. Per germline, CDR1 SGHKS and CDR2 YYEKEE (reference sequence). V shed 7 bases and J shed 6 bases, with 14 bases lying between them. This chain's CDR3 is CASRGHSGQPQHF. The CDR3 nucleotides are TGTGCCAGCCGGGGTCACTCAGGTCAGCCCCAGCATTTT.

This chain connects TRBV5-1 to TRBJ1-5; possibly TRBD1 for D (5 bases). Trimming left V 0 bases short and J 7 bases short, with 14 bases between. Germline CDR1 reads SGHRS; CDR2 reads YFSETQ. The CDR3 totals 15 residues. The CDR3 sequence is CASSLDTGGWQPQHF. DNA for the CDR3: TGCGCCAGCAGCTTGGATACGGGGGGATGGCAGCCCCAGCATTTT. Drawing the rest from reference TRBV5-1 and TRBJ1-5, the complete variable domain is KAGVTQTPRYLIKTRGQQVTLSCSPISGHRSVSWYQQTPGQGLQFLFEYFSETQRNKGNFPGRFSGRQFSNSRSEMNVSTLELGDSALYLCASSLDTGGWQPQHFGDGTRLSIL.